This T cell receptor (beta chain) was identified in a study of T cell responses to AZD1222 COVID-19 vaccine. Study outcomes and limitations: Females outnumbered males among donors, who were mostly white British; clonal diversity was possibly underestimated. It was only after the peak T cell response that any repertoires were sampled. Receipt of two AZD1222 doses was followed by a rise in Spike-specific TCR breadth and depth. Baseline serology detected seropositivity in only a handful of AZD1222 recipients.

J gave up 5 bases and V 5 bases, and 14 bases lay outside the gene matches. The CDR3 has 16 residues. Germline lookup yields CDR1 SGHKS and CDR2 YYEKEE (reference sequence). About this clone: The antigen remains unidentified.

Here immunoSEQ multiplex PCR was the method, and the copy in TCRdb shows in-frame clones only, minus some. This table has approximately 180,000 clones, less than 95% appearing once. This specimen was peripheral blood, taken on day 0 of AZD1222 vaccination. The source of this sequence is an adult in good health. This chain connects TRBV5-5 to TRBJ1-1, with 8 bases lining up with TRBD1. The CDR3 region is CASRLEGAGGRTEAFF. CDR3 coding DNA: TGTGCCAGCAGACTGGAGGGTGCAGGGGGCAGGACTGAAGCTTTCTTT.